The rows below give T cell receptor beta chains drawn from one sample of a study of T cell repertoires in cytomegalovirus infection. MiXCR, run by TCRdb on the reads, gives a single entry per CDR3 protein. The profile shows under 150,000 distinct CDR3 sequences, approximately 24% of them singletons. Their specific antigens are unknown. Sequencing was done on a sample of PBMCs, sequenced either directly or after in vitro stimulation (not recorded which). The receptors stem from a human donor in good health (CMV status not recorded). Some clones in this sample may be carry-over from other donors' samples. Each CDR3 is given with its conserved first and last residue. D genes are given only for firm matches. For some rows the clone size is stated as once, few or many, or as a class when expanded; others skip it.

NA TRBJ2-3 TRBV6-6 TRBD1 CASSLPGQGGSDTQYF TGTGCCAGCAGCCTACCGGGACAGGGAGGCTCAGATACGCAGTATTTT
few TRBJ1-4 TRBV28 NA CASRDPTNEKLFF TGTGCCAGCAGGGATCCAACTAATGAAAAACTGTTTTTT
many TRBJ2-1 TRBV19 TRBD2 CASSITSGGSSYNEQFF TGTGCCAGTAGTATAACTAGCGGAGGAAGCTCCTACAATGAGCAGTTCTTC
NA TRBJ2-4 TRBV28 TRBD1 CARGTVGSAKNIQSF TGTGCCAGAGGGACAGTGGGATCGGCCAAAAACATTCAGTCCTTC
many TRBJ2-3 TRBV11-2 NA CASSLGGILGDTQYF TGTGCCAGCAGCTTAGGTGGAATTCTGGGGGATACGCAGTATTTT
NA TRBJ2-1 TRBV3-1 TRBD2 CASSQDLELGLAGSYNEQFF TGTGCCAGCAGCCAAGATCTTGAGTTAGGACTAGCGGGATCCTACAATGAGCAGTTCTTC
few TRBJ2-3 TRBV7-2 TRBD2 CASSLEAGVSPIHTQYF TGTGCCAGCAGCTTAGAAGCGGGAGTCTCCCCAATCCATACGCAGTATTTT
NA TRBJ1-6 TRBV13 TRBD1 CASSPRTGPGSPLHF TGTGCCAGCAGCCCAAGGACAGGGCCCGGTTCACCCCTCCACTTT
few TRBJ2-2 TRBV19 TRBD2 CASSIRNKREGTGELFF TGTGCCAGTAGTATCCGAAATAAGCGGGAGGGCACCGGGGAGCTGTTTTTT
NA TRBJ1-5 TRBV2 NA CASRQEMNQPQHF TGTGCCAGCAGACAGGAGATGAATCAGCCCCAGCATTTT
many TRBJ2-2 TRBV7-2 NA CASSLVPGALTGELFF TGTGCCAGCAGCTTAGTACCGGGAGCGCTCACCGGGGAGCTGTTTTTT
NA TRBJ1-5 TRBV4-1 NA CASSQVPGWPQHF TGCGCCAGCAGCCAAGTCCCGGGCTGGCCCCAGCATTTT
many TRBJ2-3 TRBV11-2 TRBD2 CASSLLAGGGATQYF TGTGCCAGCAGCTTATTAGCGGGAGGGGGAGCTACGCAGTATTTT
NA TRBJ1-5 TRBV12-3/TRBV12-4 TRBD1 CASSPSGQGAGQPQHF TGTGCCAGCAGCCCCTCCGGACAGGGGGCAGGTCAGCCCCAGCATTTT
many TRBJ2-2 TRBV27 NA CASSLGSSPGELFF TGTGCCAGCAGTTTGGGAAGTAGTCCCGGGGAGCTGTTTTTT
NA TRBJ2-3 TRBV6-5 NA CASRLMGGQSTDTQYF TGTGCCAGCAGGCTAATGGGGGGGCAAAGCACAGATACGCAGTATTTT
NA TRBJ2-1 TRBV6-6 NA CATSRSTLTSEQFF TGTGCCACCTCAAGATCCACCTTGACTAGTGAGCAGTTCTTC
NA TRBJ2-3 TRBV11-2 TRBD2 CASRLAVSTDTQYF TGTGCCAGCAGACTAGCGGTTAGCACAGATACGCAGTATTTT
NA TRBJ2-2 TRBV6-5 NA CASSYSSYTGELFF TGTGCCAGCAGTTACTCGTCGTACACCGGGGAGCTGTTTTTT
NA TRBJ2-5 TRBV18 NA CASSLGGSAQETQYF TGTGCCAGCTCACTAGGAGGGTCAGCCCAAGAGACCCAGTACTTC
NA TRBJ2-7 TRBV30 NA CAWSVAEGLGKYF TGTGCCTGGAGCGTCGCGGAGGGGCTGGGGAAGTACTTC
NA TRBJ1-1 TRBV12-3/TRBV12-4 NA CASAITEAFF TGTGCCAGCGCGATCACTGAAGCTTTCTTT
many TRBJ2-7 TRBV7-9 NA CASSLPGQYEQYF TGTGCCAGCAGCTTACCAGGGCAGTACGAGCAGTACTTC
NA TRBJ2-1 TRBV20-1 TRBD2 CSARDSGGPYNEQFF TGCAGTGCTAGAGATTCGGGAGGGCCGTACAATGAGCAGTTCTTC
many TRBJ2-7 TRBV6-2/TRBV6-3 TRBD1 CASNSAGTVSYEQYF TGTGCCAGCAACTCAGCCGGGACAGTTTCCTACGAGCAGTACTTC
NA TRBJ2-1 TRBV20-1 TRBD2 CSARPGLAGLPSYNEQFF TGCAGTGCTAGACCGGGACTAGCGGGGCTACCTTCCTACAATGAGCAGTTCTTC
NA TRBJ2-1 TRBV25-1 NA CASSGDLNNEQFF TGTGCCAGCAGTGGGGACTTAAACAATGAGCAGTTCTTC
few TRBJ1-6 TRBV27 TRBD1 CASSWGTDHYNSPLHF TGTGCCAGCAGTTGGGGGACAGACCACTATAATTCACCCCTCCACTTT
few TRBJ2-2 TRBV7-2 TRBD2 CASSLVVASGTELFF TGTGCCAGCAGCTTAGTGGTAGCTAGCGGGACGGAGCTGTTTTTT
many TRBJ1-1 TRBV11-2 NA CASSLDPTAEAFF TGTGCCAGCAGCTTAGATCCGACGGCTGAAGCTTTCTTT
NA TRBJ1-2 TRBV7-9 NA CASSLEGTF TGTGCCAGCAGCTTAGAAGGCACCTTC
many TRBJ2-7 TRBV7-2 NA CASSLAGPSSYEQYF TGTGCCAGCAGCTTAGCCGGTCCCTCCTCCTACGAGCAGTACTTC
many TRBJ1-1 TRBV7-2 NA CASSFTLNTEAFF TGTGCCAGCAGCTTCACCCTGAACACTGAAGCTTTCTTT
NA TRBJ2-3 TRBV6-2/TRBV6-3 NA CASSYSIRGRSTDTQYF TGTGCCAGCAGTTACTCGATTCGCGGGCGGAGCACAGATACGCAGTATTTT
once TRBJ2-4 TRBV12-3/TRBV12-4 TRBD2 CASSQREGLNIQYF TGTGCCAGCAGTCAGCGGGAGGGCCTTAACATTCAGTACTTC
few TRBJ1-3 TRBV7-9 TRBD1 CASSSETGAGNTIYF TGTGCCAGCAGCTCCGAAACAGGGGCTGGAAACACCATATATTTT
many TRBJ2-2 TRBV6-1 TRBD1 CASSLGQGGGGELFF TGTGCCAGCAGTTTGGGACAGGGGGGGGGCGGGGAGCTGTTTTTT
few TRBJ1-3 TRBV11-3 NA CASSLLGPPGNTIYF TGTGCCAGCAGCTTACTGGGACCCCCTGGAAACACCATATATTTT
NA TRBJ2-7 TRBV2 TRBD2 CASSEYGGSPYEQYF TGTGCCAGCAGTGAATATGGCGGGAGTCCCTACGAGCAGTACTTC
many TRBJ1-1 TRBV7-8 TRBD1 CASSRDRIWRAAEAFF TGTGCCAGCAGCCGGGACAGAATTTGGAGGGCCGCTGAAGCTTTCTTT
NA TRBJ2-5 TRBV5-4 TRBD2 CASSLRRGSQETQYF TGTGCCAGCAGCTTGCGGCGGGGGAGCCAAGAGACCCAGTACTTC
few TRBJ2-3 TRBV12-3/TRBV12-4 NA CASSLLVSPSTQYF TGTGCCAGCAGTTTACTCGTCAGTCCGAGTACGCAGTATTTT
many TRBJ1-1 TRBV7-3 NA CASSPWQGNTEAFF TGTGCCAGCAGCCCTTGGCAGGGGAACACTGAAGCTTTCTTT
few TRBJ1-2 TRBV20-1 TRBD1 CSAYGQGAKGYTF TGCAGTGCTTACGGACAGGGGGCAAAAGGCTACACCTTC
once TRBJ2-7 TRBV5-6 NA CASRLFGGALYEQYF TGTGCCAGCAGGTTGTTCGGCGGGGCCCTCTACGAGCAGTACTTC
NA TRBJ2-5 TRBV19 NA CASSTVTFQETQYF TGTGCCAGTAGTACCGTGACATTCCAAGAGACCCAGTACTTC
NA TRBJ2-1 TRBV7-9 NA CASRGEGSYNEQFF TGTGCCAGCAGGGGTGAGGGTTCATACAATGAGCAGTTCTTC
NA TRBJ2-5 TRBV11-2 TRBD2 CASIPSGSKETQYF TGTGCCAGCATCCCTAGCGGGTCTAAAGAGACCCAGTACTTC
few TRBJ2-1 TRBV27 TRBD2 CASKLAGYNEQFF TGTGCCAGCAAACTAGCGGGTTACAATGAGCAGTTCTTC
NA TRBJ2-5 TRBV6-5 TRBD1 CASSYFGTGQETQYF TGTGCCAGCAGTTACTTTGGGACAGGACAAGAGACCCAGTACTTC
NA TRBJ2-1 TRBV15 NA CATSSPEGRRGGNEQFF TGTGCCACCAGCAGTCCCGAGGGGCGGAGGGGGGGCAATGAGCAGTTCTTC
few TRBJ2-7 TRBV6-2/TRBV6-3 NA CASSYSVEQYF TGTGCCAGCAGTTACTCCGTGGAGCAGTACTTC
NA TRBJ2-6 TRBV6-8 TRBD1 CASSPRQGLVSGANVLTF TGTGCCAGCAGCCCCAGACAGGGTCTGGTCTCTGGGGCCAACGTCCTGACTTTC
NA TRBJ2-2 TRBV12-3/TRBV12-4 TRBD2 CASRLAGGSTGELFF TGTGCCAGCAGACTAGCGGGAGGCTCCACCGGGGAGCTGTTTTTT
few TRBJ1-2 TRBV2 TRBD1 CASSKPPGQGPSAF TGTGCCAGCAGTAAGCCCCCGGGACAGGGGCCATCGGCCTTC
NA TRBJ1-3 TRBV5-1 TRBD1 CASSFAGTGLSGNTIYF TGCGCCAGCAGCTTCGCAGGGACAGGCCTTTCTGGAAACACCATATATTTT